Sequencing of this T cell receptor beta chain was carried out in a study of blood T cell repertoires in COVID-19. Overall study: The United States, Italy and Spain were the sources of the acute and convalescent COVID-19 samples. PBMCs, B-cell-depleted T cells, or T cells provided the cDNA or gDNA that made up the material.

The CDR3 consists of 15 residues. The V end was cut by 6 bases, the J end by 3 bases, with 15 bases between. Per the germline V gene, CDR1 is SGHTA and CDR2 is FQGTGA. In the original processing: By means of reference gene primer amplification, nucleated cell counts were estimated. The repertoire was sequenced with immunoSEQ multiplex PCR; TCRdb's copy has only in-frame clones and lacks some. The V and J calls and clone size come from that table; D and trimming were worked out from the DNA. The profile shows about 160,000 clones, approximately 90% of them singletons. V gene TRBV7-3 combines with J gene TRBJ2-1; weak D call: TRBD2 (7 bases). Sequencing was performed on peripheral blood. The receptor's source is a woman aged 60-70 years who had recovered from COVID-19. CDR3 residues: CASRFGGPNYNEQFF. CDR3 in DNA: TGTGCCAGCAGGTTCGGGGGGCCGAACTACAATGAGCAGTTCTTC. The full variable domain, in which reference TRBV7-3 and TRBJ2-1 provide the parts outside the CDR3, is GAGVSQTPSNKVTEKGKYVELRCDPISGHTALYWYRQSLGQGPEFLIYFQGTGAADDSGLPNDRFFAVRPEGSVSTLKIQRTERGDSAVYLCASRFGGPNYNEQFFGPGTRLTVL.